The present T cell receptor beta chain was sequenced within a study of T cell repertoires in cytomegalovirus infection. Overall study: The authors relied on CMV epitopes, both recently identified HLA-C-restricted and well-studied HLA-B-restricted. Points from the study as a whole: There were HLA-C-restricted CMV-specific TCR beta clonotypes dominating the ex vivo response.

The CDR3 runs to 13 residues. Trimming pared 6 bases from V and 1 base from J, leaving 10 bases between. TCRdb itself ran the reads through MiXCR, one entry per CDR3 protein. The sample contains fewer than 350,000 distinct CDR3 sequences, around 29% of which appear only once. This clonotype was seen more than once but under ten times. No antigen is known for it. The sample in question was cultured PBMCs, obtained from culture after CMV antigen stimulation. The V gene is TRBV12-3 or TRBV12-4, the J gene TRBJ2-7; possible D gene TRBD1, 6 bases. The clonotype was recovered from a human donor in good health (CMV status not recorded). Some clones in this sample may be carry-over from other donors' samples. The CDR3 is CASRRTESYEQYF. The CDR3 bases are TGTGCCAGCAGGCGGACAGAATCCTACGAGCAGTACTTC.